The 23 T cell receptor beta chains below all came from one sample that was sequenced in a study of vaccination effects on CD4 cells after COVID-19. The antigens for these receptors are not known. This table comes from immunoSEQ multiplex PCR, and its TCRdb copy is limited to in-frame clones, with some not included. The sample records around 46,000 clones, more than 65% being singletons. Researchers isolated CD4+ T cells once approximately eleven days of culture had elapsed. Two-dose vaccination with either BNT162b2 or mRNA-1273 was given to the participants. The sample here was CD4+ T cells from PBMCs cultured without peptide, taken after COVID-19 vaccination. The receptors originated from a human donor who received a COVID-19 vaccine.

The chain employs TRBV4-1 and TRBJ1-4; D might be TRBD1 (5 bases). There are 14 residues in the CDR3. V lost 2 bases and J lost 7, with 11 bases in between. CDR1 and CDR2 from the germline V gene are MGHRA and YSYEKL. The chain's CDR3 is CASSQQGISEKLFF. CDR3 DNA: TGCGCCAGCAGCCAACAGGGAATTAGTGAAAAACTGTTTTTT.

The V and J genes are TRBV3-1 (or the pseudogene TRBV3-2) and TRBJ2-2, with D unclear. The CDR3 length is 16 residues. The V end was cut by 0 bases, the J end by 2 bases, with 10 bases between. From germline, CDR1 is LGHDT and CDR2 YNNKEL (reference sequence). CDR3: CASSQDQNLNTGELFF. The CDR3 DNA sequence: TGTGCCAGCAGCCAAGATCAAAACCTCAACACCGGGGAGCTGTTTTTT.

This sequence joins TRBV18 and TRBJ1-3, with D maybe TRBD1 (5 bases). Trimming pared 0 bases from V and 7 bases from J, leaving 10 bases between. Germline CDR1 KGHSH, CDR2 LQKENI. The CDR3 spans 14 residues. As DNA, the CDR3 is TGTGCCAGCTCACCACCAGAGGGGAGGAACACCATATATTTT. It encodes CASSPPEGRNTIYF.

The chain couples TRBV7-9 to TRBJ2-1, with TRBD2 matching 9 bases. V gave up 2 bases and J gave up 3 bases; unmatched junction bases: 2. The CDR3 is 15 amino acids. Germline V lookup: CDR1 SEHNR, CDR2 FQNEAQ (reference sequence). CDR3 sequence: CASSLRLADYNEQFF. CDR3 sequence (DNA): TGTGCCAGCAGCTTAAGACTAGCGGACTACAATGAGCAGTTCTTC.

This clone appeared once. V is TRBV10-3 and J is TRBJ1-4; D may be TRBD1 (6 bases). The CDR3 consists of 13 residues. The germline CDR1 and CDR2 sequences are ENHRY and SYGVKD. With 6 bases removed from V and 8 bases from J, the gap between germline ends came to 13 bases. CDR3 nucleotide sequence: TGTGCCATCAGGGGTCAGGGGCCCGAAAAACTGTTTTTT. This encodes CAIRGQGPEKLFF.

The chain has TRBV5-6 and TRBJ2-7; perhaps TRBD2 as D (5 bases). The CDR3 runs to 15 residues. Trimming shortened V by 2 bases and J by 2 bases, and 14 bases separated the two germline ends. Germline CDR1 reads SGHDT; CDR2 reads YYEEEE. The CDR3, as DNA: TGTGCCAGCAGCTTTGTTTCGGGATTCACCTACGAGCAGTACTTC. This encodes CASSFVSGFTYEQYF. Full variable domain (rest looked up from reference TRBV5-6 and TRBJ2-7): DAGVTQSPTHLIKTRGQQVTLRCSPKSGHDTVSWYQQALGQGPQFIFQYYEEEERQRGNFPDRFSGHQFPNYSSELNVNALLLGDSALYLCASSFVSGFTYEQYFGPGTRLTVT.

The chain recombines TRBV3-1 (or the pseudogene TRBV3-2) with TRBJ1-1; 7 bases map to TRBD1. Germline V gene lookup returns CDR1 LGHDT and CDR2 YNNKEL (reference sequence). V lost 4 bases and J lost 6; bases outside the gene matches: 14. The CDR3 has 16 residues. The CDR3, as DNA: TGTGCCAGCAGCCTTTCCTACGGACAGGTAGACCCTGAAGCTTTCTTT. Translation gives CASSLSYGQVDPEAFF.

This clone has a handful of counts. The V call is TRBV9, the J call TRBJ2-7; D is undetermined. V shed 0 bases and J shed 0 bases, with 7 bases lying between them. Germline V gene lookup returns CDR1 SGDLS and CDR2 YYNGEE. This CDR3 is 14 amino acids long. The CDR3 here is CASSVGQNSYEQYF. CDR3 nucleotides: TGTGCCAGCAGCGTAGGGCAGAACTCCTACGAGCAGTACTTC.

In this sample, this clone turned up a few times. This sample also contains other DNA sequences that code for the same CDR3. This chain uses TRBV9 with TRBJ2-3; possible D gene TRBD2, 5 bases. Trimming cost V 0 bases and J 1 base, with 9 bases left between them. This CDR3 has 15 residues. From germline, CDR1 is SGDLS and CDR2 YYNGEE. CDR3 in DNA: TGTGCCAGCAGCGTAGGCAGCGGACGCACAGATACGCAGTATTTT. It is translated as CASSVGSGRTDTQYF.

This clone was observed a handful of times. V is TRBV7-9 and J is TRBJ1-4; D is possibly TRBD1 (6 bases). The CDR3 has 15 residues. The germline V and J ends were trimmed by 9 bases and 5 bases, with 19 bases remaining between them. Per the germline V gene, CDR1 is SEHNR and CDR2 is FQNEAQ (reference sequence). DNA of the CDR3: TGTGCCAGTCGCGCATCGACAGGCCGAAATGAAAAACTGTTTTTT. This encodes CASRASTGRNEKLFF.

The CDR3 coding sequence is TGTGCCAGCAGCTTAGGGAGGGAGACGGAGACCCAGTACTTC. The encoded protein is CASSLGRETETQYF. The rearrangement joins TRBV11-2 to TRBJ2-5, with D possibly being TRBD2 (6 bases). V was shortened by 1 base and J by 5 bases, with 11 bases between the two germline ends. Looked up from germline, CDR1 is SGHAT and CDR2 is FQNNGV. The CDR3 extends over 14 amino acids.

This clone was detected a few times. This chain links TRBV11-2 with TRBJ2-1; the match to TRBD2 covers 12 bases. Trimming removed 4 bases from V and 7 bases from J; junction bases left unmatched: 2. CDR1 is SGHAT and CDR2 is FQNNGV in the germline V gene. This CDR3 has 14 amino acids. DNA for the CDR3: TGTGCCAGCAGCTCTCTAGCGGGAGGGAATGAGCAGTTCTTC. Its protein product is CASSSLAGGNEQFF. Drawing the rest from reference TRBV11-2 and TRBJ2-1, the complete variable domain is EAGVAQSPRYKIIEKRQSVAFWCNPISGHATLYWYQQILGQGPKLLIQFQNNGVVDDSQLPKDRFSAERLKGVDSTLKIQPAKLEDSAVYLCASSSLAGGNEQFFGPGTRLTVL.

J is TRBJ1-2 and V is TRBV3-1 (or the pseudogene TRBV3-2); D ambiguous. The CDR3 is 12 amino acids. Germline CDR1 and CDR2: LGHDT and YNNKEL (reference sequence). Between the trimmed V and J ends, which lost 1 base and 8 bases, there was a span of 8 bases. The CDR3 spells CASSQVATGYTF. As DNA, the CDR3 is TGTGCCAGCAGCCAAGTGGCCACCGGCTACACCTTC.

The chain couples TRBV12-3 or TRBV12-4 to TRBJ1-5; D is unresolved. This CDR3 has 13 residues. The V and J ends lost 3 bases and 4 bases respectively, with 7 bases between them. As DNA, the CDR3 is TGTGCCAGCAGTTTCGGGTTTAATCAGCCCCAGCATTTT. Amino acid sequence: CASSFGFNQPQHF.

The rearrangement links TRBV19 to TRBJ2-1; D gene uncertain. Per germline, CDR1 LNHDA and CDR2 SQIVND (reference sequence). There are 15 residues in the CDR3. Trimming left V 6 bases short and J 4 bases short, with 16 bases between. This CDR3 reads CASSLPSTLYNEQFF. For the CDR3, the DNA is TGTGCCAGTAGCCTCCCCTCGACTTTGTACAATGAGCAGTTCTTC.

The rearrangement joins TRBV15 to TRBJ1-3, with D hard to call. Germline V gene data show CDR1 as LNHNV and CDR2 as YYDKDF (reference sequence). Trimming cost V 0 bases and J 8 bases, with 20 bases left between them. The CDR3 has 17 residues. Here the CDR3 DNA reads TGTGCCACCAGCAGAGATGATGGGTTCTTGGGTGGGGACACCATATATTTT. Protein product: CATSRDDGFLGGDTIYF.

The J gene is TRBJ2-7, the V gene TRBV4-2; D is uncertain. V was clipped by 5 bases and J by 4 bases, with 9 bases between them. This CDR3 spans 12 amino acids. CDR1 is LGHNA, CDR2 YNFKEQ, per germline. The CDR3 region has the DNA TGTGCCAGCAGCATCCGCTCATACGAGCAGTACTTC. It yields the protein CASSIRSYEQYF.

The chain recombines TRBV10-3 with TRBJ1-1; D ambiguous. V was clipped by 6 bases and J by 1 base, with 12 bases between them. The CDR3 has 14 amino acids. Germline V gene data show CDR1 as ENHRY and CDR2 as SYGVKD. This CDR3 is CAISAASQNTEAFF. The CDR3 nucleotides are TGTGCCATCAGCGCGGCCTCCCAGAACACTGAAGCTTTCTTT.

V is TRBV3-1 (or the pseudogene TRBV3-2) and J is TRBJ2-3; D remains ambiguous. The V gene lost 4 bases and the J gene lost 6 bases, with 8 bases spanning the gap. The germline CDR1 and CDR2 sequences are LGHDT and YNNKEL (reference sequence). This CDR3 comprises 12 residues. CDR3 amino acids: CASSLTGDTQYF. CDR3 nucleotide sequence: TGTGCCAGCAGCCTAACTGGGGATACGCAGTATTTT.

This chain joins TRBV11-2 and TRBJ2-6, with TRBD1 matching 9 bases. The CDR3 is 17 amino acids. From germline, CDR1 is SGHAT and CDR2 FQNNGV. V lost 6 bases and J lost 3; bases outside the gene matches: 9. The CDR3 is CASRSGTGRFGANVLTF. In DNA form, the CDR3 reads TGTGCCAGCAGGTCCGGGACAGGGCGATTTGGGGCCAACGTCCTGACTTTC.

The rearrangement links TRBV20-1 to TRBJ1-1; D possibly corresponds to TRBD1 (5 bases). Germline loops: CDR1 DFQATT, CDR2 SNEGSKA (reference sequence). The CDR3 is made up of 11 amino acids. V was cut by 4 bases and J by 11 bases, with 14 bases left in between. CDR3 nucleotides: TGCAGTGCTAACTCGGGGCCGTATGCTTTCTTT. Encoded protein: CSANSGPYAFF.

The chain has TRBV27 and TRBJ2-2, with D maybe TRBD2 (7 bases). Germline lookup yields CDR1 MNHEY and CDR2 SMNVEV (reference sequence). With 1 base removed from V and 5 bases from J, the gap between germline ends came to 14 bases. The CDR3 contains 16 residues. DNA of the CDR3: TGTGCCAGCAGTTTATTCGGGGGGCTGAGGACCGGGGAGCTGTTTTTT. This gives the protein CASSLFGGLRTGELFF.

This clone was detected only a few times. This chain links TRBV6-6 with TRBJ2-1, with TRBD2 matching over 8 bases. V dropped 6 bases and J dropped 6; count of bases not matched to a gene: 10. CDR1 is MNHNY and CDR2 is SVGAGI in the germline V gene (reference sequence). This CDR3 has 15 amino acids. CDR3 protein: CASRDFVAGGNEQFF. In DNA, the CDR3 is TGTGCCAGCAGAGACTTCGTGGCGGGGGGCAATGAGCAGTTCTTC.